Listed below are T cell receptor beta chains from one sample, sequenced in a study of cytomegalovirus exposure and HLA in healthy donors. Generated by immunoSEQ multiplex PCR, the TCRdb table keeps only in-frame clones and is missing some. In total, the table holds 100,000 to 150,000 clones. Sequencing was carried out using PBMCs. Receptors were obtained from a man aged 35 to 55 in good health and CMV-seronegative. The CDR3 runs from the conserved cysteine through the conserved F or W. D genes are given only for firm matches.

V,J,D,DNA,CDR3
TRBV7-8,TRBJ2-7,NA,TGTGCCAGCAGCTTAGACCGAACCGGGTACTACGAGCAGTACTTC,CASSLDRTGYYEQYF
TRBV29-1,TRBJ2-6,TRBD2,TGCAGCGTGGGGACTAGCGATGGGGCCAACGTCCTGACTTTC,CSVGTSDGANVLTF
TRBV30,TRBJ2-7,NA,TGTGCCGGGGGGTCTCCCTACGAGCAGTACTTC,CAGGSPYEQYF
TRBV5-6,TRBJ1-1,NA,TGTGCCAGCAGCGTGATCCAGGGCTTCACTGAAGCTTTCTTT,CASSVIQGFTEAFF
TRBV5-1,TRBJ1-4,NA,TGCGCCAGCAGCTTAACCCTTACGGGTGAAAAACTGTTTTTT,CASSLTLTGEKLFF
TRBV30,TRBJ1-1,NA,TGTGCCTGGGGGGAGGAGACAGAAGATGTCGAAGCTTTCTTT,CAWGEETEDVEAFF
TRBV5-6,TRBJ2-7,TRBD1,TGTGCCAGCAGCTGGACAGGCTACGAGCAGTACTTC,CASSWTGYEQYF
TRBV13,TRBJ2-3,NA,TGTGCCAGCACCGGCGAGGGATCGCGCTTGAATACGCAGTATTTT,CASTGEGSRLNTQYF
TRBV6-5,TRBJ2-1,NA,TGTGCCAGCAGTTACTCTTGGGGAGGTGTTTATGAGCAGTTCTTC,CASSYSWGGVYEQFF
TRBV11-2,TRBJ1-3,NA,TGTGCCAGCAAGTCGACAGCGAGCTCTGGAAACACCATATATTTT,CASKSTASSGNTIYF
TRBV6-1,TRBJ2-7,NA,TGTGCCAGCAGTGAAGCGGAGGACTACGAGCAGTACTTC,CASSEAEDYEQYF
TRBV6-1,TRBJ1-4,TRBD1,TGTGCCAGCAAAGCAGGGGGCTCACGAGAAAAACTGTTTTTT,CASKAGGSREKLFF
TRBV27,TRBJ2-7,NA,TGTGCCAGCAGTCCACGCCTCCAAACTGGCGAGCAGTACTTC,CASSPRLQTGEQYF
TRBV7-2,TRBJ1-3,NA,TGTGCCAGCAGCATCCGCGGAGACTCTGGAAACACCATATATTTT,CASSIRGDSGNTIYF
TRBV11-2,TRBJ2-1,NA,TGTGCCAGCAGCCCCTGGGGAGCCTACAATGAGCAGTTCTTC,CASSPWGAYNEQFF
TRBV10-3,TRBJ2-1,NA,TGTGCCATCAGTGAGGGTGTATGGCAGGATAAGTTCTTC,CAISEGVWQDKFF
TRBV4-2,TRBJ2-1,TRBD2,TGTGCCAGCAGCCCGACTAGCGGGATCGGCAATGAGCAGTTCTTC,CASSPTSGIGNEQFF
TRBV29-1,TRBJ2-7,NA,TGCAGCGCCGGGGAAACCTACGAGCAGTACTTC,CSAGETYEQYF
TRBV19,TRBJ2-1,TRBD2,TGTGCCAGTAGTACATTAGCGGGACGGAACAATGAGCAGTTCTTC,CASSTLAGRNNEQFF
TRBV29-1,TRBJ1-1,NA,TGCAGCGTTGAAGATCTGGGGCGCGAAGCTTTCTTT,CSVEDLGREAFF
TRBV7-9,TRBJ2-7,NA,TGTGCCAGCAGCCCGCAGGGGGAGGACTACGAGCAGTACTTC,CASSPQGEDYEQYF
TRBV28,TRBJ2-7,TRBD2,TGTGCCAGCAGTCTAGGGACTAGCGGCTACGAGCAGTACTTC,CASSLGTSGYEQYF
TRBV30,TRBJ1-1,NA,TGTGCCTGGAGCAGGGGAGCGACTGAAGCTTTCTTT,CAWSRGATEAFF
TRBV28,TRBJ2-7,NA,TGTGCCAGCATGCCGGGGAGCTCCTACGAGCAGTACTTC,CASMPGSSYEQYF
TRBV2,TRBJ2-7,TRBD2,TGTGCCGGGGGGAGGGCTAGCGGGAGTAGCGAGCAGTACTTC,CAGGRASGSSEQYF
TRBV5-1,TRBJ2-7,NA,TGCGCCAGCAGGATGGGCTCAGGGGCCAGGGTCTACGAGCAGTACTTC,CASRMGSGARVYEQYF
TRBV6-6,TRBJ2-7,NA,TGTGCCAGCAGCATCAAGAGATCCTACGAGCAGTACTTC,CASSIKRSYEQYF
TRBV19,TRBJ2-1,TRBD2,TGTGCCAGTAGAACCACTAGCGGTAGAGACCGTGAGCAGTTCTTC,CASRTTSGRDREQFF
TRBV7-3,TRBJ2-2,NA,TGTGCCAGCAGCTGGAGCCCGGGTTCGCCCGGGGAGCTGTTTTTT,CASSWSPGSPGELFF
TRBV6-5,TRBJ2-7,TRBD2,TGTGCCAGCAGCATACTAGCGGGAGTTCGGGAGCAGTACTTC,CASSILAGVREQYF
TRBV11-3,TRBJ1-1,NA,TGTGCCAGCAGCTTCACCAGGGCGAACACTGAAGCTTTCTTT,CASSFTRANTEAFF
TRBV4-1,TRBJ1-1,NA,TGCGCCAGCAGCCAAGATTTCTGGACTTTGGACACTGAAGCTTTCTTT,CASSQDFWTLDTEAFF
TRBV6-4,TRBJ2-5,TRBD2,TGTGCCAGCAGCGCCGACACTAGCGGAAAGACCCAGTACTTC,CASSADTSGKTQYF
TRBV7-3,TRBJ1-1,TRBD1,TGTGCCAGCACCCACAGGGGGCGGGTTGGCGCAAGGACTGAAGCTTTCTTT,CASTHRGRVGARTEAFF
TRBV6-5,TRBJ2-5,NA,TGTGCCAGCAGTTACAGAGGACAGAACCAAGAGACCCAGTACTTC,CASSYRGQNQETQYF
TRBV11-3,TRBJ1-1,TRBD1,TGTGCCAGCAGTCACAGGGGTGGCACTGAAGCTTTCTTT,CASSHRGGTEAFF
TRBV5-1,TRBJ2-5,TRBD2,TGCGCCAGCACCCGTGGGGGGGGACTACAAGAGACCCAGTACTTC,CASTRGGGLQETQYF
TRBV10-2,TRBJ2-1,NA,TGCGCCAGCAGAAACAGCGGCAACAATGAGCAGTTCTTC,CASRNSGNNEQFF
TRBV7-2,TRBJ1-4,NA,TGTGCCAGCAGCTTAGTAGGGGGTGCAACTAATGAAAAACTGTTTTTT,CASSLVGGATNEKLFF
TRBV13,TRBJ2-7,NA,TGTGCCAGCAGCTCCACCCTCTTGCGGGACCCTCTTCCCGAGCAGTACTTC,CASSSTLLRDPLPEQYF
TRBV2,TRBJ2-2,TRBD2,TGTGCCAGCACTCGTATCGGGGGGACCGGGGAGCTGTTTTTT,CASTRIGGTGELFF
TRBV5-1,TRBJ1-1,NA,TGCGCCAGCAGCTTAATAGGAGCCGTTGGAGCTTTCTTT,CASSLIGAVGAFF
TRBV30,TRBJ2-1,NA,TGTGCCTGGAGACAGTTATTGTATGAGCAGTTCTTC,CAWRQLLYEQFF
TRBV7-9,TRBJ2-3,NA,TGTGCCAGCAGCTTAGCCAGGGGATTAGATACGCAGTATTTT,CASSLARGLDTQYF
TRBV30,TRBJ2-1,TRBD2,TGTGCCTGGGACCGGGACTACTACAATGAGCAGTTCTTC,CAWDRDYYNEQFF
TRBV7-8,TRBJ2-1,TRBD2,TGTGCCAGCAGCATGCTACTAGCGGGAGAATGGGCCAGCTCCTACAATGAGCAGTTCTTC,CASSMLLAGEWASSYNEQFF
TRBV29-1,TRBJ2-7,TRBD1,TGCAGCGTTGTACAGGGGTCCTCCTACGAGCAGTACTTC,CSVVQGSSYEQYF
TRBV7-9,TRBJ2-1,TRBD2,TGTGCCAGCTGCCCCGGGACTAACTACAATGAGCAGTTCTTC,CASCPGTNYNEQFF
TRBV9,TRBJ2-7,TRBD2,TGTGCCAGCAGCCTAGGGACTAGCGGGAGACTGGACGAGCAGTACTTC,CASSLGTSGRLDEQYF
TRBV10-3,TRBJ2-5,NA,TGTGCCATCAGTCCCGACGCCATAGCGGAACGAGGGGCCCAGTACTTC,CAISPDAIAERGAQYF
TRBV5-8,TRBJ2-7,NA,TGTGCCAGCAGATTCCTAGACCCTTACGAGCAGTACTTC,CASRFLDPYEQYF
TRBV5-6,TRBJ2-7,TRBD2,TGTGCCAGCAGCACCGGGACTAGCTCCTACGAGCAGTACTTC,CASSTGTSSYEQYF